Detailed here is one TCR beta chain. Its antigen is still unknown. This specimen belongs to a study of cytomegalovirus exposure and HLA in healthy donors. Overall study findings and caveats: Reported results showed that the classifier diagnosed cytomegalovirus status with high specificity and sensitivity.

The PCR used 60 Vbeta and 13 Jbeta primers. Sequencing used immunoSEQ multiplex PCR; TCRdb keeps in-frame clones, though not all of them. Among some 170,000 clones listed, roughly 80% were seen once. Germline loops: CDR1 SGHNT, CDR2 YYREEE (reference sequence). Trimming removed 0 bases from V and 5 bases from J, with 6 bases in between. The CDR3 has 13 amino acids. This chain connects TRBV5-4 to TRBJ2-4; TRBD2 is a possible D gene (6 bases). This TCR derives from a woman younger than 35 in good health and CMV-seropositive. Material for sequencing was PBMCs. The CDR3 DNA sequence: TGTGCCAGCAGCTTGGGGAGGGAAAACATTCAGTACTTC. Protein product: CASSLGRENIQYF. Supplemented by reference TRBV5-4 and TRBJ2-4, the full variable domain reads ETGVTQSPTHLIKTRGQQVTLRCSSQSGHNTVSWYQQALGQGPQFIFQYYREEENGRGNFPPRFSGLQFPNYSSELNVNALELDDSALYLCASSLGRENIQYFGAGTRLSVL.